The TCR beta chain under discussion was sequenced for a study of graft-versus-host responses after intestinal transplantation (dated by TCRdb to 2020 to 2022). Looking at the study overall: The transplants that recipients received were multivisceral, liver-intestinal, or isolated intestinal. All recipients received anti-thymocyte globulin induction followed by maintenance tacrolimus and steroids for two to four years. After intestinal transplantation, graft-versus-host and host-versus-graft alloreactive T cell clones were followed in the graft, circulation and bone marrow using bulk TCR-beta CDR3 sequencing. To identify alloreactive clones, pre-transplant mixed lymphocyte reaction products were sequenced and then compared with unstimulated pre-transplant donor and recipient T cells. Of the approximately 24 intestinal transplant recipients enrolled in the cohort, one of whom was a retransplant, a few patients without pretransplant specimens were excluded. Donor T cell macrochimerism was defined as a peak of at least 4% donor T cells among recipient peripheral blood mononuclear cells. Rather than being sequenced by the commercial service, samples from a few later patients were sequenced in-house on an Illumina MiSeq and processed with MiXCR. General study outcomes and caveats: GvH clones were detected in recipient bone marrow, and some appeared earlier in ileal mucosa or blood, consistent with an intestinal mucosal origin. Early after transplant, peak levels of circulating GvH clones were associated with declines in HvG clones. Conclusions were limited by the relatively low number and heterogeneity of intestinal transplant patients. High GvH to HvG T cell clonal ratios were observed in the allografts of patients with donor T cell macrochimerism.

Blood samples were collected up to 4 times in the first month after transplant and then at least monthly when available. As to this clone: Its recognized antigen is unknown. No qualities accompany the bases; no much larger clone lies one base away.

The CDR3, from cysteine to phenylalanine, totals 13 residues. Only CDR3 DNA remains: 39 bases, in frame from the first base. The germline V gene gives CDR1 as SGHRS and CDR2 as YFSETQ. The germline ends are 11 bases apart after V is trimmed by 4 bases and J by 6 bases. Libraries were built with the immunoSEQ multiplex PCR assay. Adaptive Biotechnologies carried out high-throughput TCR-beta CDR3 sequencing of genomic DNA for most patients. On the authors' methods: Adaptive's ImmunoSEQ software was the source of the TCR sequencing data for fewer than 20 patients, while a few other patients were processed with MiXCR and VDJtools. Because the origin of CDR3 nucleotide sequences shared between donor and recipient could not be assigned, those sequences were removed. Alloreactive clones required at least 2-fold expansion over unstimulated cells and minimum CFSE-low frequency of 0.002% (template counts) or 0.001% (read counts). Clones were considered mappable if detected in sequenced pre-transplant spleen, lymph node, or MLR CFSE-low populations of the donor or recipient. Cumulative frequency of alloreactive clones was calculated as a percentage of all sequences weighted by copy number. TCRdb mirrors the immuneACCESS table, restricted to in-frame sequences. Some clones are absent from its copies; in checked studies, under half trace to an unresolved V gene, and the reason for the others is unknown. V and J calls and clone size are as listed in that table; D and trimming were resolved from the DNA. The sample table lists roughly 43,000 clones, roughly 94% of them with a count of one. Of the sample, roughly 1.4% falls within the top ten clones.

The rearranged chain carries TRBV5-1 and TRBJ2-1, with the D call perhaps TRBD1 or TRBD2, each one matching 5 bases. This sequence originates from a human patient who received an intestinal transplant, so some T cells may come from the graft donor. The sample here was PBMCs, taken around 350 days after intestinal transplant. This receptor carries the CDR3 CASSPPGPNEQFF. The nucleotide sequence is TGCGCCAGCAGCCCGCCGGGGCCCAATGAGCAGTTCTTC. Beyond the CDR3, the reference TRBV5-1 and TRBJ2-1 genes provide the residues; the full variable domain reads: KAGVTQTPRYLIKTRGQQVTLSCSPISGHRSVSWYQQTPGQGLQFLFEYFSETQRNKGNFPGRFSGRQFSNSRSEMNVSTLELGDSALYLCASSPPGPNEQFFGPGTRLTVL.